This T cell receptor beta chain was found in a study of shared clonotypes between healthy human individuals. The input for sorted-subset replicate PCRs was about 210 ng DNA, 25,000 to 35,000 T cell genomes. Only in-frame clones appear in the TCRdb table, and some are missing; sequencing was by immunoSEQ multiplex PCR. The table has 2 million to 3 million clones, approximately 93% seen once. The CDR3 has 15 amino acids. Looked up from germline, CDR1 is SGHNT and CDR2 is YYREEE (reference sequence). V lost 3 bases to trimming and J lost 5 bases, with 17 bases between them. Study results and limitations: Generation probabilities were higher for clonotypes shared across all four sorted-subset donors than for unshared ones. The sharing of about 5% of naive CD4 clonotypes was seen across a handful of donors. Rarefaction curves obtained for sorted subsets showed sequencing incomplete despite large depth.

Note on this clone: What it binds is not known.

The chain uses TRBV5-4 and TRBJ1-2; no clear D gene. The clonotype originates from a man aged 18 to 35 in good health. Some clones in this sample may be carry-over from other donors' samples. The sample comprised naive CD4+ T cells from PBMCs. Regarding subset: CD45RA+ positively selected. CDR3 sequence: CASSWAGLVSYGYTF. CDR3 nucleotides: TGTGCCAGCAGCTGGGCCGGATTGGTGTCGTATGGCTACACCTTC.